This entry describes one T cell receptor (beta chain). Per germline, CDR1 MNHEY and CDR2 SVGAGI. This CDR3 region has 14 residues. The trim removed 6 bases at V and 6 bases at J, leaving 8 bases unmatched. This sample is part of a study of blood T cell repertoires in COVID-19. Generated by immunoSEQ multiplex PCR, the TCRdb table keeps only in-frame clones and is missing some. The repertoire holds under 150,000 clones, with about 85% as singletons. The specimen sequenced was peripheral blood. The sequence was obtained from a man between 50 and 59 years old with acute or convalescent COVID-19. The chain couples TRBV6-5 to TRBJ1-2; TRBD1 matches 9 bases. The CDR3 bases are TGTGCCAGCAGCGGACTCGGGACAGGGAATGGCTACACCTTC. Translating it yields CASSGLGTGNGYTF.